One and the same sample provided the 19 T cell receptor beta chains below, sequenced in a study of shared clonotypes between healthy human individuals. Libraries were prepared by immunoSEQ multiplex PCR; TCRdb keeps only in-frame clonotypes and omits some of them. The sample holds around 1.9 million clones, roughly 93% seen once. Terminally differentiated effector memory CD45RA+ cells were excluded from the naive CD8 cells, which were CD45RO-negative and positively selected for CCR7. The sequenced material came from naive CD8+ T cells from PBMCs. These receptor sequences come from a young man in good health. Some clones in this sample may be carry-over from other donors' samples.

V usage is TRBV6-4 and J usage is TRBJ2-1; D is possibly TRBD1 or TRBD2 (5 bases each). The V end was cut by 0 bases, the J end by 8 bases, with 17 bases between. The CDR3 sequence is 16 residues long. Per germline, CDR1 MRHNA and CDR2 SNTAGT. This chain's CDR3 is CASSDSGVPPGHEQFF. The CDR3 region has the DNA TGTGCCAGCAGTGACTCGGGGGTCCCGCCGGGCCATGAGCAGTTCTTC.

The chain uses TRBV19 and TRBJ2-7; TRBD1 agrees at 7 bases. The CDR3 runs to 15 residues. The trim removed 5 bases at V and 0 bases at J, leaving 7 bases unmatched. The germline V gene has CDR1 LNHDA and CDR2 SQIVND (reference sequence). The CDR3 is CASSPDRTSSYEQYF. CDR3 DNA sequence: TGTGCCAGTAGTCCGGACAGGACGAGCTCCTACGAGCAGTACTTC.

The chain has TRBV28 and TRBJ2-1; the match to TRBD2 covers 10 bases. V dropped 8 bases and J dropped 7; count of bases not matched to a gene: 2. Per germline, CDR1 MDHEN and CDR2 SYDVKM. The CDR3 is 12 amino acids. The CDR3 loop reads CASLAGANEQFF. Here the CDR3 DNA reads TGTGCCAGCCTAGCGGGGGCTAATGAGCAGTTCTTC. The whole variable domain, remainder taken from reference TRBV28 and TRBJ2-1, is DVKVTQSSRYLVKRTGEKVFLECVQDMDHENMFWYRQDPGLGLRLIYFSYDVKMKEKGDIPEGYSVSREKKERFSLILESASTNQTSMYLCASLAGANEQFFGPGTRLTVL.

The V call is TRBV6-6, the J call TRBJ1-2; D may be TRBD1 (5 bases). The CDR3 has 14 residues. Germline CDR1 reads MNHNY; CDR2 reads SVGAGI (reference sequence). V was shortened by 2 bases and J by 8 bases, with 15 bases between the two germline ends. The CDR3 sequence: CASSYGTPAYGYTF. CDR3 in DNA: TGTGCCAGCAGTTACGGGACCCCGGCATACGGCTACACCTTC.

Note on this clone: This same CDR3 is encoded by further DNA sequences in the sample. The J gene is TRBJ2-7, the V gene TRBV7-6; D not resolved. CDR3 size: 14 residues. V shed 5 bases and J shed 1 base, with 12 bases lying between them. From germline, CDR1 is SGHVS and CDR2 FNYEAQ. CDR3 DNA: TGTGCCAGCAGCCTCGCAGACGGATCCTACGAGCAGTACTTC. Amino acids: CASSLADGSYEQYF.

Concerning this clone itself: A much larger clone lies a single base off, so this may be a read error. Other DNA variants within this sample encode the same CDR3. The chain combines TRBV2 with TRBJ2-7; no clear D. This CDR3 comprises 11 residues. The V end lost 5 bases, the J end lost 0 bases, and 2 bases lay between the germline ends. Germline V gives CDR1 SNHLY, CDR2 FYNNEI. CDR3 bases: TGTGCCAGCAGTTCCTCCTACGAGCAGTACTTC. Amino acid sequence: CASSSSYEQYF. Using reference TRBV2 and TRBJ2-7 for the parts outside the CDR3, the full variable domain is EPEVTQTPSHQVTQMGQEVILRCVPISNHLYFYWYRQILGQKVEFLVSFYNNEISEKSEIFDDQFSVERPDGSNFTLKIRSTKLEDSAMYFCASSSSYEQYFGPGTRLTVT.

This clone was seen more than once but under ten times. Other DNA sequences from this sample encode an identical CDR3 as well. The chain links TRBV5-1 to TRBJ1-1; D is unclear. Germline V CDR1 and CDR2: SGHRS, YFSETQ. CDR3 length: 11 residues. Trimming took 5 bases from V and 1 from J, leaving 3 bases between them. CDR3 loop: CASSGNTEAFF. The CDR3 nucleotides read TGCGCCAGCAGTGGGAACACTGAAGCTTTCTTT.

The chain employs TRBV7-9 and TRBJ1-2; TRBD1 aligns across 8 bases. CDR3 length: 15 amino acids. Unmatched junction bases numbered 13, after V lost 5 bases and J lost 8 bases. Looked up from germline, CDR1 is SEHNR and CDR2 is FQNEAQ (reference sequence). The CDR3 region is CASSTVNRDRQGYTF. For the CDR3, the DNA is TGTGCCAGCAGCACTGTCAACCGGGACAGGCAAGGCTACACCTTC.

On this clone: The same CDR3 also results from other DNA sequences found in this sample. The chain has TRBV27 and TRBJ2-5, with D maybe TRBD1 (6 bases). CDR3 length: 15 amino acids. Trimming pared 0 bases from V and 1 base from J, leaving 9 bases between. In germline, CDR1 is MNHEY, CDR2 SMNVEV (reference sequence). CDR3 in DNA: TGTGCCAGCAGTTTATCGCAGGGGCCCCAAGAGACCCAGTACTTC. Amino acid sequence: CASSLSQGPQETQYF.

CDR3 sequence reads: CASSTSKTATSYEQYF. CDR3 nucleotide sequence: TGTGCCAGCAGTACTTCTAAGACAGCCACCTCCTACGAGCAGTACTTC. This sequence joins TRBV2 and TRBJ2-7, with D tentatively TRBD1 (5 bases). This CDR3 has 16 residues. Between the trimmed V and J ends, which lost 5 bases and 0 bases, there was a span of 17 bases. Germline V lookup: CDR1 SNHLY, CDR2 FYNNEI.

V and J are TRBV2 and TRBJ2-5; D remains unclear. The J call may be faulty, since TRBJ2-7 better matches the DNA end. Germline loops: CDR1 SNHLY, CDR2 FYNNEI. The CDR3 runs 13 residues. The CDR3, as DNA: TGTGCCAGCAAACGCCATGGCGACTACGAGCAGTACTTC. It encodes CASKRHGDYEQYF.

Concerning this clone: Other DNA sequences within the sample encode an identical CDR3. The gene calls are TRBV9 and TRBJ2-7, with D possibly TRBD1 on 5 matching bases. V shed 0 bases and J shed 1 base, with 8 bases lying between them. The CDR3 spans 14 residues. Germline V gives CDR1 SGDLS, CDR2 YYNGEE. Here the CDR3 DNA reads TGTGCCAGCAGCGTAGGGTCAGGGTCCTACGAGCAGTACTTC. Translation: CASSVGSGSYEQYF.

The CDR3 DNA reads TGCAGCGTTGAAGAACGAGCGGAGGGCGCCTACGAGCAGTACTTC. Translated, it gives CSVEERAEGAYEQYF. This rearrangement joins TRBV29-1 to TRBJ2-7, with TRBD2 as a possible D gene (6 bases). Looked up from germline, CDR1 is SQVTM and CDR2 is ANQGSEA. The CDR3 spans 15 residues. Trimming pared 0 bases from V and 2 bases from J, leaving 14 bases between.

This chain links TRBV7-9 with TRBJ2-7, with D tentatively TRBD2 (6 bases). CDR3 length: 14 amino acids. The germline gives CDR1 SEHNR, CDR2 FQNEAQ (reference sequence). The V end lost 4 bases, the J end lost 4 bases, and 14 bases lay between the germline ends. This chain's CDR3 is CASSSRAGAYEQYF. The CDR3 coding sequence is TGTGCCAGCAGCTCTCGAGCGGGCGCATACGAGCAGTACTTC.

The chain joins TRBV7-8 to TRBJ2-7; 12 bases fit TRBD2. The J segment lost 6 bases and the V segment lost 1 base, leaving 10 bases of the junction unmatched. This CDR3 spans 17 amino acids. Germline assignment: CDR1 SGHVS and CDR2 FQNEAQ. CDR3 region: CASSLGPTSGSRGEQYF. CDR3 nucleotide sequence: TGTGCCAGCAGCTTAGGCCCGACTAGCGGGAGTCGGGGCGAGCAGTACTTC.

This rearrangement joins TRBV11-2 to TRBJ2-7, with 8 bases matching TRBD2. The V gene end was trimmed by 1 base and the J gene end by 2 bases; junction bases not matched to a gene: 4. Germline V gives CDR1 SGHAT, CDR2 FQNNGV. The CDR3 is 15 residues long. In DNA, the CDR3 is TGTGCCAGCAGCTTAGCGGCGGGAGGAGCCTACGAGCAGTACTTC. Protein sequence: CASSLAAGGAYEQYF.

The chain combines TRBV9 with TRBJ2-1, with 10 bases aligning to TRBD2. CDR3 length: 16 residues. Trimming at V came to 0 bases and at J to 4 bases, leaving 4 bases not matched to a gene. In germline, CDR1 is SGDLS, CDR2 YYNGEE. The CDR3 sequence is CASSVGLAGEYNEQFF. CDR3 sequence (DNA): TGTGCCAGCAGCGTAGGTCTAGCGGGAGAGTACAATGAGCAGTTCTTC.

About this clone itself: The same CDR3 arises from other DNA sequences in this sample as well. J is TRBJ2-1 and V is TRBV27; D possibly corresponds to TRBD1 (5 bases). CDR3 length: 14 residues. Between the trimmed V and J ends, which lost 3 bases and 4 bases, there was a span of 10 bases. Germline CDR1 MNHEY, CDR2 SMNVEV (reference sequence). This CDR3 is CASSLGQLYNEQFF. CDR3 nucleotide sequence: TGTGCCAGCAGTTTGGGGCAGTTATACAATGAGCAGTTCTTC.

Of note for this clone: Other nucleotide sequences from this sample produce the same CDR3. The genes are TRBV28 and TRBJ2-1, with D unclear. Germline lookup yields CDR1 MDHEN and CDR2 SYDVKM. The CDR3 extends over 12 amino acids. Trimming pared 3 bases from V and 9 bases from J, leaving 9 bases between. In nucleotides, the CDR3 is TGTGCCAGCAGTTTCGGTATCGGTGAGCAGTTCTTC. Protein product: CASSFGIGEQFF. The full variable domain, its missing parts supplied by reference TRBV28 and TRBJ2-1, is DVKVTQSSRYLVKRTGEKVFLECVQDMDHENMFWYRQDPGLGLRLIYFSYDVKMKEKGDIPEGYSVSREKKERFSLILESASTNQTSMYLCASSFGIGEQFFGPGTRLTVL.